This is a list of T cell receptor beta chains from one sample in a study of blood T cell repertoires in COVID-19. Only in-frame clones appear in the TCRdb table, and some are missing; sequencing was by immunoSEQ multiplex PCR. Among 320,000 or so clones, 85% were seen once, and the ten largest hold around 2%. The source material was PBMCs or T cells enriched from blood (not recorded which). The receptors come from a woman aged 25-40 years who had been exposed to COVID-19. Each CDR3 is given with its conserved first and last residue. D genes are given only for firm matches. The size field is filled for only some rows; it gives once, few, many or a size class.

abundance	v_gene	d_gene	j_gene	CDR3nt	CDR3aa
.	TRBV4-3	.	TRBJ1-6	TGCGCCAGCAGCCAAGATGCGGCCTGGGATTCACCCCTCCACTTT	CASSQDAAWDSPLHF
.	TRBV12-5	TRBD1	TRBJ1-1	TGTGCTAGTGGTTTAACAGGGGGAAGCACTGAAGCTTTCTTT	CASGLTGGSTEAFF
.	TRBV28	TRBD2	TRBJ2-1	TGTGCCAGCAAATGGGGACTAGCGGGAGGCAATGAGCAGTTCTTC	CASKWGLAGGNEQFF
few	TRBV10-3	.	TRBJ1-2	TGTGCCATCAGTGCAGAGGGGGATGGCTACACCTTC	CAISAEGDGYTF
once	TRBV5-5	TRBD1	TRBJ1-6	TGTGCCAGCAGCCGGAAGGGACAGGGTGATAATTCACCCCTCCACTTT	CASSRKGQGDNSPLHF
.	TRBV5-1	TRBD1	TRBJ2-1	TGCGCCAGCAGCATAGGTCCCGGGACAGGGGGCGCGTACAATGAGCAGTTCTTC	CASSIGPGTGGAYNEQFF
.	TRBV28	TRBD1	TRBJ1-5	TGTGCCAGCAGTCCAGGGACAGGTATTCAGCCCCAGCATTTT	CASSPGTGIQPQHF
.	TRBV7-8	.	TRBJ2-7	TGTGCCAGCAGCTTAGCAGGGGGGGCCTACGAGCAGTACTTC	CASSLAGGAYEQYF
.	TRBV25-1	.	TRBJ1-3	TGTGCCAGCAGTGACCGACACCTCTCTGGAAACACCATATATTTT	CASSDRHLSGNTIYF
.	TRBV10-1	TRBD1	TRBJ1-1	TGCGCCAGCAGTCAGACAGGGGGCACTGAAGCTTTCTTT	CASSQTGGTEAFF
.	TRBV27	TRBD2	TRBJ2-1	TGTGCCAGCAGATCCCCGGGACTAGCGTACAATGAGCAGTTCTTC	CASRSPGLAYNEQFF
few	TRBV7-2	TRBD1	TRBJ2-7	TGTGCCAGCAGCCCGACAGGGCCCTTTGTCTACGAGCAGTACTTC	CASSPTGPFVYEQYF
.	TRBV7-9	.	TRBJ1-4	TGTGCCAGCAGCTTAGATGGGGGGACGGAAAAACTGTTTTTT	CASSLDGGTEKLFF
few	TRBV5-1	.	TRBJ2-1	TGCGCCAGCAGCTTCCTTTTGGGAGTAGAGGGCAATGAGCAGTTCTTC	CASSFLLGVEGNEQFF
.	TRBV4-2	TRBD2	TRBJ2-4	TGTGCCAGCAGCACGACTAGCGGGGGGGCCAAAAACATTCAGTACTTC	CASSTTSGGAKNIQYF
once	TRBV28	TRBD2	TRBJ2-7	TGTGCCAGCTGGACTAGCGGGAGATCCTACGAGCAGTACTTC	CASWTSGRSYEQYF